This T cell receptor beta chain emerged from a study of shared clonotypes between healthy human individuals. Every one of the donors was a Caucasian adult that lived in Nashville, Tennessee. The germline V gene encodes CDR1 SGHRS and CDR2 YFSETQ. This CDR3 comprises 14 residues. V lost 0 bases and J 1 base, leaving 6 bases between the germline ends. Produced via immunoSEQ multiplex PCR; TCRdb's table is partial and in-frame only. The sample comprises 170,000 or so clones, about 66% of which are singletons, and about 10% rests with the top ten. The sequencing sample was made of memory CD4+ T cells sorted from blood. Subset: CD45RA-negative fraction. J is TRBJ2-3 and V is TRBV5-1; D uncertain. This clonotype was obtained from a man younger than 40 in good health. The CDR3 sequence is CASSLDSGTDTQYF. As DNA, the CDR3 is TGCGCCAGCAGCTTGGATTCCGGCACAGATACGCAGTATTTT.